This entry lists 19 T cell receptor beta chains sequenced from one sample in a study of shared clonotypes between healthy human individuals. Clones were read by immunoSEQ multiplex PCR, and TCRdb kept only the in-frame ones, dropping some. The sample consists of more than 550,000 clones, roughly 72% of them appearing once. The sequencing sample was made of memory CD4+ T cells sorted from blood. Stated subset: CD45RA-negative fraction. These receptors all come from a woman aged 25 to 39 in good health.

CDR3 sequence (DNA): TGTGCCAGCAGTGCCCGACAGGGGATAACTGAAGCTTTCTTT. It yields the protein CASSARQGITEAFF. The chain has TRBV2 and TRBJ1-1; 8 bases match TRBD1. The CDR3 consists of 14 residues. Germline V CDR1 and CDR2: SNHLY, FYNNEI. Trimming removed 4 bases from V and 5 bases from J; junction bases left unmatched: 6.

This chain links TRBV18 with TRBJ1-4; no firm D call. Germline assignment: CDR1 KGHSH and CDR2 LQKENI. Trimming cost V 2 bases and J 8 bases, with 9 bases left between them. The CDR3 totals 13 residues. The CDR3 protein is CASSPRRNEKLFF. The CDR3 nucleotides read TGTGCCAGCTCACCAAGGCGGAACGAAAAACTGTTTTTT.

V and J are TRBV11-1 and TRBJ2-7; 7 nucleotides agree with TRBD2. Germline V CDR1 and CDR2: SGHAT, FQDESV (reference sequence). The CDR3 is made up of 14 amino acids. V shed 3 bases, J shed 6 bases, and the junction held 8 bases outside the gene matches. The chain's CDR3 is CASSFQRDSLEQYF. CDR3 bases: TGTGCCAGCAGCTTCCAGCGGGATTCCCTCGAGCAGTACTTC.

The V and J genes are TRBV6-5 and TRBJ1-2; 8 nucleotides align to TRBD1. Germline V lookup: CDR1 MNHEY, CDR2 SVGAGI. This CDR3 has 16 amino acids. The V segment lost 2 bases and the J segment 2 bases; nucleotides outside the gene matches: 7. The CDR3 DNA follows: TGTGCCAGCAGTTACGGCCGGACAGGGCGGAACTATGGCTACACCTTC. This gives the protein CASSYGRTGRNYGYTF.

To note about this clone: The junction departs from the called germline gene at one end, perhaps through a read error. The genes are TRBV25-1 and TRBJ2-1; the D is unclear. This CDR3 contains 17 residues. Germline CDR1 and CDR2: MGHDK and SYGVNS. The CDR3 here is CASRDLSAHDGYNEQFF. Here the CDR3 DNA reads TGTGCCAGCCGTGATCTATCGGCGCACGACGGCTACAATGAGCAGTTCTTC. Together with reference TRBV25-1 and TRBJ2-1, the CDR3 gives the full variable domain: EADIYQTPRYLVIGTGKKITLECSQTMGHDKMYWYQQDPGMELHLIHYSYGVNSTEKGDLSSESTVSRIRTEHFPLTLESARPSHTSQYLCASRDLSAHDGYNEQFFGPGTRLTVL.

Note on this clone: The sample carries other DNA sequences with the same CDR3. The chain employs TRBV7-2 and TRBJ2-5; the D gene is possibly TRBD1 (6 bases). Germline CDR1 SGHTA, CDR2 FQGNSA. This CDR3 region has 14 residues. Between the trimmed V and J ends, which lost 5 bases and 2 bases, there was a span of 12 bases. CDR3: CASSLWTVQETQYF. CDR3 nucleotides: TGTGCCAGCAGCCTTTGGACAGTTCAAGAGACCCAGTACTTC.

The chain has TRBV6-5 and TRBJ2-3; D unclear. Germline V gene lookup returns CDR1 MNHEY and CDR2 SVGAGI. V was trimmed by 8 bases and J by 0 bases, leaving 9 bases between them. The CDR3 is 13 amino acids. Here the CDR3 DNA reads TGTGCCAGCGCATTGGTGAGCACAGATACGCAGTATTTT. Translation gives CASALVSTDTQYF.

Concerning this clone: With a far larger clone one base away, a read error is the likely cause. The sample has other DNA sequences that encode this CDR3 too. This rearrangement joins TRBV19 to TRBJ1-5, with D possibly being TRBD1 (5 bases). This CDR3 is 13 amino acids long. Germline V lookup: CDR1 LNHDA, CDR2 SQIVND (reference sequence). V was pared by 2 bases and J by 5 bases, with 7 bases between. CDR3 nucleotide sequence: TGTGCCAGTAGTATACAGGGTGATCAGCCCCAGCATTTT. It specifies CASSIQGDQPQHF.

There are a few counts of this clone. The chain has TRBV5-1 and TRBJ2-1, with unresolved D. V was clipped by 4 bases and J by 5 bases, with 10 bases between them. The CDR3 length is 13 residues. Germline-derived CDR1 and CDR2 are SGHRS and YFSETQ. The CDR3 coding sequence is TGCGCCAGCAGCGTGGACGGAGACAATGAGCAGTTCTTC. This codes for CASSVDGDNEQFF.

The chain recombines TRBV2 with TRBJ1-4; D is uncertain. The CDR3 totals 15 residues. Germline CDR1 is SNHLY and CDR2 is FYNNEI. Trimming pared 1 base from V and 13 bases from J, leaving 19 bases between. CDR3 sequence: CASSEGRPQTRGLFF. CDR3 coding DNA: TGTGCCAGCAGTGAAGGCAGGCCTCAAACTCGGGGACTGTTTTTT.

V gene TRBV18 combines with J gene TRBJ2-1; D is possibly TRBD1 (6 bases). Germline V gives CDR1 KGHSH, CDR2 LQKENI. The CDR3 length is 15 residues. The V end lost 1 base, the J end lost 5 bases, and 12 bases lay between the germline ends. CDR3 DNA sequence: TGTGCCAGCTCACCACGAACAGGGATTCACAATGAGCAGTTCTTC. It codes for CASSPRTGIHNEQFF.

The V gene is TRBV5-6, the J gene TRBJ2-5; 7 bases map to TRBD2. Trimming cost V 2 bases and J 4 bases; bases outside gene matches: 5. The germline CDR1 and CDR2 sequences are SGHDT and YYEEEE. CDR3 size: 14 residues. CDR3 bases: TGTGCCAGCAGCTTCAGCGGGACGGGAGAGACCCAGTACTTC. This codes for CASSFSGTGETQYF.

CDR3 sequence: CASSFGTSGNEQFF. The CDR3, as DNA: TGTGCCAGCAGCTTCGGGACTAGCGGTAATGAGCAGTTCTTC. The chain couples TRBV5-6 to TRBJ2-1; TRBD2 aligns across 11 bases. The J segment lost 7 bases and the V segment lost 2 bases, leaving 2 bases of the junction unmatched. CDR1 is SGHDT, CDR2 YYEEEE, per germline. CDR3 length: 14 residues.

This chain uses TRBV28 with TRBJ2-4; D is uncertain. Germline CDR1 is MDHEN and CDR2 is SYDVKM. Trimming removed 3 bases at V and 0 bases at J, with 9 bases between. CDR3 length: 15 residues. The CDR3, as DNA: TGTGCCAGCAGTTTCCCGCAGCTAGCCAAAAACATTCAGTACTTC. This codes for CASSFPQLAKNIQYF.

The chain links TRBV12-5 to TRBJ2-2; TRBD1 aligns across 8 bases. Germline V lookup: CDR1 LGHNT, CDR2 FRNRAP. This CDR3 contains 14 residues. Trimming at V came to 6 bases and at J to 6 bases, leaving 6 bases not matched to a gene. In DNA form, the CDR3 reads TGTGCTAGTGGCCGGACAGGGTATGCCGGGGAGCTGTTTTTT. This gives the protein CASGRTGYAGELFF. The whole variable domain, remainder taken from reference TRBV12-5 and TRBJ2-2, is DARVTQTPRHKVTEMGQEVTMRCQPILGHNTVFWYRQTMMQGLELLAYFRNRAPLDDSGMPKDRFSAEMPDATLATLKIQPSEPRDSAVYFCASGRTGYAGELFFGEGSRLTVL.

This clone was detected a few times. The genes are TRBV10-3 and TRBJ1-5; D remains unclear. The CDR3 is 12 amino acids. The V end lost 8 bases, the J end lost 3 bases, and 8 bases lay between the germline ends. Germline values: CDR1 ENHRY, CDR2 SYGVKD. CDR3: CAIVPANQPQHF. CDR3 nucleotide sequence: TGTGCCATCGTCCCGGCCAATCAGCCCCAGCATTTT.

The chain joins TRBV5-1 to TRBJ2-7; TRBD1 matches 11 bases. J gave up 9 bases and V 3 bases, and 8 bases lay outside the gene matches. Germline CDR1 and CDR2: SGHRS and YFSETQ. The CDR3 sequence is 14 residues long. The CDR3 spells CASSSGQGAIGQYF. CDR3 DNA: TGCGCCAGCAGCTCTGGACAGGGGGCGATTGGGCAGTACTTC. The full variable domain, completed using reference TRBV5-1 and TRBJ2-7, is KAGVTQTPRYLIKTRGQQVTLSCSPISGHRSVSWYQQTPGQGLQFLFEYFSETQRNKGNFPGRFSGRQFSNSRSEMNVSTLELGDSALYLCASSSGQGAIGQYFGPGTRLTVT.

The chain carries TRBV11-2 and TRBJ2-7; the match to TRBD2 covers 11 bases. CDR3 size: 16 residues. V shed 5 bases and J 1 base; nucleotides not matched to a gene: 7. Germline-derived CDR1 and CDR2 are SGHAT and FQNNGV. As DNA, the CDR3 is TGTGCCAGCAGCGTAGCTAGCGGGAGGACATCCTACGAGCAGTACTTC. Residues: CASSVASGRTSYEQYF.

The chain recombines TRBV5-8 with TRBJ1-1; no clear D gene. Germline CDR1 is SGHTS and CDR2 is YDEGEE. There are 13 residues in the CDR3. Trimming removed 4 bases from V and 3 bases from J, with 10 bases in between. CDR3 region: CASSVTSDTEAFF. In nucleotides, the CDR3 is TGTGCCAGCAGCGTGACCTCGGACACTGAAGCTTTCTTT.